This T cell receptor beta chain emerged from a study of PD-1 blockade in classical Hodgkin lymphoma. Study-level background: Patients got intravenous nivolumab 3 mg/kg every 2 weeks.

Assay: immunoSEQ multiplex PCR; the TCRdb copy retains only in-frame clones and omits some. The sample consists of approximately 73,000 clones, more than 85% of them appearing once. The CDR3 is 14 residues long. The germline V and J ends were trimmed by 4 bases and 3 bases, with 12 bases remaining between them. The germline gives CDR1 SGHTA, CDR2 FQGNSA. Study results and limitations: Those starting nivolumab under 1 year post-ASCT were excluded. Newly diagnosed patients reportedly trailed healthy donors in baseline TCR diversity.

All the patients suffered relapse after autologous stem cell transplantation, and brentuximab vedotin exposure differed. About this clone itself: Its specificity is unknown.

The chain uses TRBV7-2 and TRBJ1-2; TRBD1 is a possible D gene (6 bases). The sample consisted of peripheral blood mononuclear cells (PBMCs), taken at baseline. The receptor was isolated from a human donor with classical Hodgkin lymphoma. This CDR3 is CASSSGQPDYGYTF. CDR3 sequence (DNA): TGTGCCAGCAGCTCTGGACAGCCCGACTATGGCTACACCTTC.